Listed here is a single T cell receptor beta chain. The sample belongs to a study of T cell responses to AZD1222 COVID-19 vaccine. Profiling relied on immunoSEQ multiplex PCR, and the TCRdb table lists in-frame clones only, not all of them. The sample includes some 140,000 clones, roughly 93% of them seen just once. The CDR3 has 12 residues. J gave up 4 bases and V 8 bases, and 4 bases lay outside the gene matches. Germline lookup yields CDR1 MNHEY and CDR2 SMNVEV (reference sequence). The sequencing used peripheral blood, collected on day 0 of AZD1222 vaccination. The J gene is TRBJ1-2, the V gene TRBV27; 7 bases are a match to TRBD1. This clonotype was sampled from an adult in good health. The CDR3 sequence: CASAGGSYGYTF. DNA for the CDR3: TGTGCCAGCGCAGGGGGTAGCTATGGCTACACCTTC.